The entry below describes one T cell receptor (beta chain). Antigen unknown. This specimen comes from a study of T cells in Graves' hyperthyroidism and ophthalmopathy. Study-level information: Upon initial diagnosis and before any treatment, peripheral blood was collected. Study-level findings and limits: In simple terms, a model built on 13 V-J features told ophthalmopathy apart from stable hyperthyroidism. Most thyroid clonotypes expanded above 0.001 appeared in blood too. A median around 6 months before onset, the model predicted ophthalmopathy.

V dropped 0 bases and J dropped 6 bases, with 17 bases sitting between them. Per germline, CDR1 LGHNA and CDR2 YNFKEQ. The CDR3 has 16 amino acids. Researchers amplified the TCR beta CDR3 regions from RNA transcripts. The primer set for the first-round RT-PCR of the TCR CDR3 was HTBI. A single record per CDR3 protein comes from TCRdb applying MiXCR to the multiplex PCR reads. The data hold about 250,000 distinct CDR3 sequences, with 15% observed a single time. This sequence originates from a woman in her 50s with Graves' hyperthyroidism that later progressed to Graves' ophthalmopathy. The rearrangement links TRBV4-2 to TRBJ1-1; D unclear. The material sequenced was blood. CDR3 sequence (DNA): TGTGCCAGCAGCCAAGAGGGGTCCGTATTGTACTCTGAAGCTTTCTTT. It translates to CASSQEGSVLYSEAFF.